This T cell receptor beta chain stems from a study of cytomegalovirus exposure and HLA in healthy donors. Study-level results: Later analysis showed most CMV-associated TCR beta chains appearing HLA-restricted.

Primers included in the PCR were 60 Vbeta and 13 Jbeta primers. Sequenced by immunoSEQ multiplex PCR; TCRdb stores in-frame clones only, minus some. This sample has some 270,000 clones; around 90% occur once, and the top ten carry roughly 1.5%. Germline loops: CDR1 GTSNPN, CDR2 SVGIG (reference sequence). The CDR3 has 12 residues. With V trimmed by 4 bases and J by 8 bases, 7 bases remained unmatched. On this clone itself: Its target is unknown.

The rearrangement joins TRBV30 to TRBJ1-1, with 7 nucleotides matching TRBD1. Sequenced: PBMCs. This sequence was found in a girl aged 2-10 years in good health and CMV-seronegative. CDR3 DNA sequence: TGTGCCTGGATAGACAGGGATCCCGAAGCTTTCTTT. Amino acids: CAWIDRDPEAFF.